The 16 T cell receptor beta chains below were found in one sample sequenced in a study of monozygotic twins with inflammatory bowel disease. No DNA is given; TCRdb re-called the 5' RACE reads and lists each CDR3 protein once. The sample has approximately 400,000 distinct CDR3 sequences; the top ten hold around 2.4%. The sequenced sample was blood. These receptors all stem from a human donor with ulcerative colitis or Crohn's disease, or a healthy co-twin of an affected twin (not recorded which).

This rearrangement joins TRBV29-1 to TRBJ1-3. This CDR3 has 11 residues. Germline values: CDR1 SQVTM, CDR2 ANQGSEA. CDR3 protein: CSFLSGNTIYF.

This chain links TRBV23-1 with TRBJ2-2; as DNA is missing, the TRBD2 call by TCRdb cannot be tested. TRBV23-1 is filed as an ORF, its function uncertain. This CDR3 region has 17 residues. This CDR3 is CASSQSKLAANTGELFF.

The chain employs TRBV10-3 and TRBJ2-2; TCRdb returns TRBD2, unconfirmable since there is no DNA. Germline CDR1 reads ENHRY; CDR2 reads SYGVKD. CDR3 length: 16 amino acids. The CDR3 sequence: CAISESRTSSTGELFF.

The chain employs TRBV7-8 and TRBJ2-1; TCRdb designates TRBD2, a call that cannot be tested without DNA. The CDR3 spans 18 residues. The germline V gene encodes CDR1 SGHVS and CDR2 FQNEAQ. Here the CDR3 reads CASSLPRLAVTAYNEQFF.

The CDR3 spells CASSVGGVSYEQYF. This chain joins TRBV9 and TRBJ2-7; TCRdb's D call of TRBD2 is untestable without DNA. The germline CDR1 and CDR2 sequences are SGDLS and YYNGEE. The CDR3 extends over 14 amino acids.

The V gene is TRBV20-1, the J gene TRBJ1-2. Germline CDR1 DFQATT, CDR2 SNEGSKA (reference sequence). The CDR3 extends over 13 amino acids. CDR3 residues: CSASFQGLRGYTF.

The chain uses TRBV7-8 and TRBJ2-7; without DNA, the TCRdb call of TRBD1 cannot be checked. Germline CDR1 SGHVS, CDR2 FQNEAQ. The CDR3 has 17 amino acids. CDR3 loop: CASTIRGGRPLSDEQYF.

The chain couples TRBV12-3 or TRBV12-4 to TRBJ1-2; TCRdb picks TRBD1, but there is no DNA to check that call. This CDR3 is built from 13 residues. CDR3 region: CASSLQGYYGYTF.

CDR3 loop: CASSLQGANSEQFF. This chain uses TRBV7-6 with TRBJ2-1; TCRdb lists TRBD1, though no DNA is available to test this call. CDR3 length: 14 residues. The germline gives CDR1 SGHVS, CDR2 FNYEAQ.

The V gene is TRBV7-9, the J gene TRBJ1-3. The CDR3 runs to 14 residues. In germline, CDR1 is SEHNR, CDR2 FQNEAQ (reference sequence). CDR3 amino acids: CASSWPPGGNTIYF.

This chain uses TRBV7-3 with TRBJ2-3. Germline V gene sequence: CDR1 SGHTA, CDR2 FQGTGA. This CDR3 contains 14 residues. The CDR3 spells CASSLAGAADTQYF.

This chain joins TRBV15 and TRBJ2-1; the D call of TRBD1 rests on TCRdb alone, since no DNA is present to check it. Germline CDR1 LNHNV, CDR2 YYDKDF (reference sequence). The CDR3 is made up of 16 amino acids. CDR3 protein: CATSREISGIGNEQFF.

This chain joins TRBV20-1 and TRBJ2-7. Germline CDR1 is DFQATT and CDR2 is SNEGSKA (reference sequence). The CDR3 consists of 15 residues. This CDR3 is CSARDATGGSSEQYF.

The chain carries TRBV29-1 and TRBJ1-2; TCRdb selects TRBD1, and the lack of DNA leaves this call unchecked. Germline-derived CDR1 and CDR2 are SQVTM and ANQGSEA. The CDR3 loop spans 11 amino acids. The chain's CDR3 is CSVKQGFGYTF.

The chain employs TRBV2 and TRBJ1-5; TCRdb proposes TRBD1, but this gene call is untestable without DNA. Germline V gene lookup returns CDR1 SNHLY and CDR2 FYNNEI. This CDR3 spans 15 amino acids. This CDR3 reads CASISDRGHHQPQHF.

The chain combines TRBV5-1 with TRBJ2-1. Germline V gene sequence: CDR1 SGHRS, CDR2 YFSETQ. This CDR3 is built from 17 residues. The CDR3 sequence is CASSLADFRKRYNEQFF.